This T cell receptor (beta chain) was captured by sequencing in a study of regulatory T cells in long-lasting Graves disease. Library construction for TCR beta used iRepertoire HTBI primers and Arm-PCR of CDR3 regions. TCRdb passed the multiplex PCR reads through MiXCR, listing each CDR3 protein once. The table shows roughly 380,000 distinct CDR3 sequences, with 15% occurring only once. This clonotype was recorded at least ten times. Time point meaning: newly diagnosed GD, antithyroid drugs for less than 3 months. PBMCs were the source of the RNA used for TCR sequencing. The clonotype was recovered from a female donor with Graves disease. This specimen consisted of peripheral blood mononuclear cells (PBMCs), obtained at new diagnosis, from a patient treated with antithyroid drugs.

The CDR3 sequence: CATRGQGWTEAFF. The CDR3, as DNA: TGTGCCACCAGGGGACAGGGTTGGACTGAAGCTTTCTTT. This chain uses TRBV24-1 with TRBJ1-1, with TRBD1 matching over 9 bases. The CDR3 has 13 residues. Germline-derived CDR1 and CDR2 are KGHDR and SFDVKD. V was clipped by 7 bases and J by 5 bases; unmatched bases: 4.